This T cell receptor beta chain appears in the sequencing data of a study of OX40 agonist ivuxolimab in advanced cancers. This clone was seen just once. Only in-frame clones appear in the TCRdb table, and some are missing; sequencing was by immunoSEQ multiplex PCR. The sample shows under 100,000 clones, 75% to 90% of them seen only once. The germline V and J ends were trimmed by 2 bases and 5 bases, with 13 bases remaining between them. CDR1 and CDR2 from the germline V gene are MDHEN and SYDVKM. The CDR3 loop spans 14 amino acids. V gene TRBV28 combines with J gene TRBJ2-7; maybe TRBD2 (7 bases). Specimen: CD4+ or CD8+ T cells sorted from blood, collected in a trial of the OX40 agonist ivuxolimab. This sequence originates from an adult with an advanced solid tumor such as melanoma, head and neck, liver or kidney cancer. The CDR3 region has the DNA TGTGCCAGCAGTTTAGGCGGGGGCGAAGACGAGCAGTACTTC. It specifies CASSLGGGEDEQYF.